Given below is one TCR delta chain in context. The antigen is unknown. The mismatch at residue 9 between this DNA's translation and the TCRdb protein of a much larger clone likely reflects a read error; the protein shown is translated from the DNA. These data belong to a study of γδ T cells in repeated Plasmodium falciparum infection. Study in general: Donors were malaria-exposed Malian children or age- and gender-matched Australian children.

The CDR3 consists of 21 residues. The germline V gene has CDR1 TSWWSYY and CDR2 QGS. Trimming cost V 1 base and J 1 base; bases outside gene matches: 13. Study-wide findings and caveats: In Vdelta2-negative, largely Vdelta1+, gammadelta repertoires, repeated controlled infections appeared to drive clonal selection waves.

TCRdb ran CATT on the multiplex PCR reads. The sample gives roughly 93,000 delta-chain clones, 0.9% to 1% of which show up once; 9% to 10% is in the top ten. Flow sorting of PBMC yielded separate Vgamma9/Vdelta2+ and Vdelta2-negative gammadelta T cell populations for bulk repertoire analysis. V gene TRDV1 combines with J gene TRDJ3, with 7 bases matching TRDD2. The clonotype was recovered from a pool of human donors (malaria-infected and uninfected, not separated). Sequenced input: gamma-delta T cells from blood. Written as DNA, the CDR3 is TGTGCTCTTGGGGAACAAAACCACCTTCCTGAGGAATCCTGGGACACCCGACAGATGTTTTTC. It is translated as CALGEQNHLPEESWDTRQMFF.